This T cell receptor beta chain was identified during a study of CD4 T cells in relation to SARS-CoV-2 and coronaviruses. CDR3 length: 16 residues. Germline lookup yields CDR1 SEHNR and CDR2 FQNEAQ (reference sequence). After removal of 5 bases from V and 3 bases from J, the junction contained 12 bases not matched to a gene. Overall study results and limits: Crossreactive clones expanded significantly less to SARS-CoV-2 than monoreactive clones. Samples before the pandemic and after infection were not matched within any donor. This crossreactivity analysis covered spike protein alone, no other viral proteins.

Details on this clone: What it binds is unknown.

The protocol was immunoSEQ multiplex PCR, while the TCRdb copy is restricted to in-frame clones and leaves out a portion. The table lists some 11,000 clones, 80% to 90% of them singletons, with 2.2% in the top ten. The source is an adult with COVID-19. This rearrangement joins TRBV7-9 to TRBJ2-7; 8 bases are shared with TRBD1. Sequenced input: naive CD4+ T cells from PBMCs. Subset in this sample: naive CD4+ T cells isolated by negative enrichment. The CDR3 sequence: CASSQPPGQGDYEQYF. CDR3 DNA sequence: TGTGCCAGCAGCCAGCCGCCTGGACAGGGAGACTACGAGCAGTACTTC. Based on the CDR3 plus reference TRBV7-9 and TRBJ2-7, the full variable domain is DTGVSQNPRHKITKRGQNVTFRCDPISEHNRLYWYRQTLGQGPEFLTYFQNEAQLEKSRLLSDRFSAERPKGSFSTLEIQRTEQGDSAMYLCASSQPPGQGDYEQYFGPGTRLTVT.